The clone carrying this T cell receptor (beta chain) appeared a few times. Antigen specificity is unknown. The sample comes from a study of human T cells and chemical hapten exposure. TCRdb ran MiXCR on the RACE reads and lists one entry per CDR3 protein. Among 100,000 to 150,000 distinct CDR3 sequences listed, approximately 13% were seen once. Noted time point: pre-sensitization, week 0. Treatment meaning: therapeutic diphenylcyclopropenone sensitization with weekly scalp DPC. Whole blood that had not been fractionated was the source of extracted total RNA. Notes on the study in general: Expanded TCRs formed significantly more large CDR3 similarity clusters than controls.

This CDR3 region has 13 residues. Trimming took off 3 bases at V and 7 bases at J, with 9 bases between the two ends. Germline CDR1 and CDR2: LNHDA and SQIVND (reference sequence). The sample consisted of whole blood, taken in connection with sensitization to the hapten diphenylcyclopropenone (DPC). The chain joins TRBV19 to TRBJ2-2; D assignment may be TRBD1 or TRBD2 (6 bases each). This TCR was sampled from a woman in her late teens or twenties with alopecia areata. Some clones in this sample may be carry-over from other donors' samples. CDR3 residues: CASSIGGRGELFF. The CDR3 nucleotides are TGTGCCAGTAGTATTGGGGGGCGCGGGGAGCTGTTTTTT.